Reported below is one TCR beta chain. This specimen belongs to a study of response to subunit inactivated influenza vaccine. MiXCR, applied by TCRdb to the RT-PCR reads, yields one record per CDR3 protein. The data hold about 580,000 distinct CDR3 sequences, with around 15% observed a single time. Germline V CDR1 and CDR2: LGHNA, YSLEER. The CDR3 consists of 15 residues. Trimming took off 0 bases at V and 5 bases at J, with 8 bases between the two ends. Sequences were derived from PBMCs from blood, sampled about 13 days after vaccination. The receptor's source is a man aged 50-60 years who received an inactivated influenza vaccine. The chain links TRBV4-3 to TRBJ1-6; D is unclear. The CDR3 here is CASSQDDGNNSPLHF. The CDR3 DNA reads as TGCGCCAGCAGCCAAGATGACGGAAATAATTCACCCCTCCACTTT.